A selection of T cell receptor beta chains follows, all from one sample in a study of T cells in Graves' hyperthyroidism and ophthalmopathy. One entry per CDR3 protein, called by TCRdb with MiXCR from the multiplex PCR reads. This table has about 840,000 distinct CDR3 sequences, more than 30% appearing once. Sequenced input: blood. The source is a man younger than 35 with Graves' hyperthyroidism. Both conserved end residues are part of each CDR3. D genes are given only for firm matches. Size tells how often a clone was seen (once, few, many) or the class of an expanded clone, and some rows leave it out.

J,D,V,size,CDR3,DNA
TRBJ1-4,-,TRBV7-2,-,CASSLQAGDDKLFF,TGTGCCAGCAGCTTACAGGCAGGGGATGACAAACTGTTTTTT
TRBJ1-4,-,TRBV13,-,CASSFGQTTTNEKLFF,TGTGCCAGCAGCTTTGGACAGACTACAACTAATGAAAAACTGTTTTTT
TRBJ2-5,-,TRBV9,few,CANSLGEALQETQYF,TGTGCCAACAGCCTGGGAGAGGCCCTCCAAGAGACCCAGTACTTC
TRBJ1-4,-,TRBV2,-,CASSVFEPGGGKLFF,TGTGCCAGCAGTGTCTTCGAACCGGGAGGTGGAAAACTGTTTTTT
TRBJ1-5,TRBD1,TRBV29-1,many,CSVATTGTGEQPQHF,TGCAGCGTTGCAACTACCGGGACAGGGGAACAGCCCCAGCATTTT
TRBJ1-2,-,TRBV20-1,-,CSASTRGASYGYTF,TGCAGTGCTAGTACACGGGGGGCTAGCTATGGCTACACCTTC
TRBJ1-2,-,TRBV29-1,-,CSSLAPSDGYTF,TGCAGCAGCTTAGCCCCGTCCGATGGCTACACCTTC
TRBJ2-5,TRBD1,TRBV15,many,CATSRGTELPETQYF,TGTGCCACCAGCAGGGGGACAGAGTTACCAGAGACCCAGTACTTC
TRBJ1-6,-,TRBV7-2,many,CASSLNAPPLHF,TGTGCCAGCAGCTTGAACGCCCCACCCCTCCACTTT
TRBJ1-5,TRBD1,TRBV15,-,CATSRVTGSRPQHF,TGTGCCACCAGCAGAGTGACAGGGTCGAGGCCCCAGCATTTT
TRBJ2-7,TRBD1,TRBV5-6,-,CASSLAGQGASYEQYF,TGTGCCAGCAGCTTGGCGGGACAGGGGGCTTCCTACGAGCAGTACTTC
TRBJ1-4,-,TRBV5-1,-,CASSLGPSDEKLFF,TGCGCCAGCAGCTTGGGACCCAGCGATGAAAAACTGTTTTTT
TRBJ2-7,-,TRBV7-6,many,CASSTGTSWEQYF,TGTGCCAGCAGCACGGGGACTTCGTGGGAGCAGTACTTC
TRBJ1-2,-,TRBV20-1,many,CSARDRGGTYSGYTF,TGCAGTGCTAGAGATAGGGGGGGGACCTATAGCGGCTACACCTTC
TRBJ2-5,TRBD2,TRBV5-5,-,CASSQDTSSGGAGETQYF,TGCGCCAGCAGCCAAGATACGAGTAGCGGGGGGGCCGGAGAGACCCAGTACTTC
TRBJ1-5,TRBD1,TRBV6-6,few,CASRTGKNQPQHF,TGTGCCAGCAGGACAGGGAAAAATCAGCCCCAGCATTTT
TRBJ2-6,-,TRBV6-5,-,CASRADSGANVLTF,TGTGCCAGTCGGGCCGACTCTGGGGCCAACGTCCTGACTTTC
TRBJ1-4,-,TRBV19,many,CASRMGNEKLFF,TGTGCCAGTCGCATGGGGAATGAAAAACTGTTTTTT
TRBJ2-7,-,TRBV10-3,few,CASTKTDSLVEQYF,TGTGCCAGCACCAAGACGGACAGCCTAGTTGAGCAGTACTTC
TRBJ2-7,-,TRBV7-2,-,CASSLEHSEWAYEQYF,TGTGCCAGCAGCTTAGAACATAGCGAGTGGGCCTACGAGCAGTACTTC
TRBJ2-2,-,TRBV10-3,-,CAISDRSGELFF,TGTGCCATCAGTGATCGGTCGGGGGAGCTGTTTTTT
TRBJ1-5,-,TRBV4-1,-,CASSQGRADNQPQHF,TGCGCCAGCAGCCAAGGAAGGGCGGACAATCAGCCCCAGCATTTT
TRBJ2-5,TRBD1,TRBV20-1,few,CSARDGIRQGLQETQYF,TGCAGTGCTAGAGATGGGATCAGACAGGGCCTCCAAGAGACCCAGTACTTC
TRBJ2-5,TRBD1,TRBV2,-,CASRDGWDRGETQYF,TGTGCCAGCCGGGACGGGTGGGACAGGGGCGAGACCCAGTACTTC
TRBJ2-5,TRBD1,TRBV2,-,CASSFYAVGQGKETQYF,TGTGCCAGCAGTTTTTATGCCGTCGGACAGGGGAAGGAGACCCAGTACTTC
TRBJ1-1,-,TRBV29-1,many,CSVPRGIKTEAFF,TGCAGCGTTCCTCGGGGGATAAAGACTGAAGCTTTCTTT
TRBJ1-1,-,TRBV7-3,few,CASSFKENTEAFF,TGTGCCAGCAGCTTCAAAGAGAACACTGAAGCTTTCTTT
TRBJ2-7,-,TRBV5-1,few,CASSLGTPATYEQYF,TGCGCCAGCAGCCTTGGGACACCGGCCACCTACGAGCAGTACTTC
TRBJ2-7,TRBD2,TRBV20-1,-,CSARVGGRVNEQYF,TGCAGTGCTAGAGTTGGAGGGAGGGTCAACGAGCAGTACTTC
TRBJ2-7,TRBD1,TRBV5-6,-,CASSHRGRHEQYF,TGTGCCAGCAGCCACAGGGGACGACACGAGCAGTACTTC
TRBJ1-1,-,TRBV7-6,-,CASSLGLDEAFF,TGTGCCAGCAGCCTCGGACTTGATGAAGCTTTCTTT
TRBJ2-2,-,TRBV5-1,-,CASSLARMNTGELFF,TGCGCCAGCAGCTTGGCTCGAATGAACACCGGGGAGCTGTTTTTT
TRBJ1-5,TRBD1,TRBV7-8,few,CASSLGQGVVQPQHF,TGTGCCAGCAGCTTGGGACAGGGGGTTGTTCAGCCCCAGCATTTT
TRBJ2-7,-,TRBV7-9,-,CASSLVIGGSDDEQYF,TGTGCCAGCAGCTTAGTAATTGGTGGATCCGACGACGAGCAGTACTTC
TRBJ2-3,-,TRBV15,once,CATGPSTDTQYF,TGTGCCACCGGGCCCAGCACAGATACGCAGTATTTT
TRBJ1-3,TRBD1,TRBV10-2,many,CASSETSGTALGSSGNTIYF,TGCGCCAGCAGTGAGACATCCGGGACAGCCCTTGGGTCCTCTGGAAACACCATATATTTT
TRBJ1-2,-,TRBV19,-,CASSNLQGLGNDFYGYTF,TGTGCCAGTAGTAATTTGCAGGGCCTTGGGAATGACTTCTATGGCTACACCTTC
TRBJ1-1,TRBD1,TRBV9,many,CASSPGGHSLNTEAFF,TGTGCCAGCAGCCCAGGGGGGCACTCACTGAACACTGAAGCTTTCTTT
TRBJ1-2,-,TRBV7-3,-,CASSLIGGRDGYTF,TGTGCCAGCAGCTTAATAGGGGGGCGGGATGGCTACACCTTC
TRBJ2-5,TRBD2,TRBV7-2,many,CASSALGGSETQYF,TGTGCCAGCAGCGCCCTGGGGGGGAGCGAGACCCAGTACTTC
TRBJ2-5,TRBD2,TRBV7-6,-,CASSPELAGNQETQYF,TGTGCCAGCAGCCCCGAGCTAGCGGGGAACCAAGAGACCCAGTACTTC
TRBJ2-5,TRBD2,TRBV15,many,CATSEGTSGSPQETQYF,TGTGCCACCAGCGAGGGGACTAGCGGGAGTCCCCAAGAGACCCAGTACTTC
TRBJ2-7,-,TRBV9,many,CASKGLDNEQYF,TGTGCCAGCAAGGGACTCGACAACGAGCAGTACTTC
TRBJ2-2,TRBD1,TRBV25-1,many,CASSVTGAIGELFF,TGTGCCAGCAGTGTGACAGGGGCAATCGGGGAGCTGTTTTTT
TRBJ1-1,-,TRBV14,-,CVSGQGSGGTEAFF,TGTGTCAGCGGCCAGGGGTCCGGGGGGACTGAAGCTTTCTTT
TRBJ2-2,TRBD2,TRBV24-1,-,CAASAPGLAGSGELFF,TGTGCCGCCAGTGCCCCGGGACTAGCGGGGAGCGGGGAGCTGTTTTTT
TRBJ1-2,-,TRBV4-1,-,CASSQVSGQPKDGYTF,TGCGCCAGCAGCCAAGTATCAGGACAGCCTAAGGATGGCTACACCTTC
TRBJ2-5,-,TRBV19,few,CASSDVLQETQYF,TGTGCCAGTAGCGACGTATTACAAGAGACCCAGTACTTC
TRBJ2-5,-,TRBV20-1,few,CSGTDHKSGTQYF,TGCAGTGGAACCGACCACAAGTCAGGGACCCAGTACTTC
TRBJ2-7,-,TRBV7-9,many,CASSYYRDEQYF,TGTGCCAGCAGCTACTACAGGGACGAGCAGTACTTC
TRBJ1-5,-,TRBV12-3/TRBV12-4,-,CASSFGGPLNQPQHF,TGTGCCAGCAGTTTCGGGGGCCCCCTTAATCAGCCCCAGCATTTT
TRBJ2-7,-,TRBV12-3/TRBV12-4,-,CASGPGLEPYEQYF,TGTGCCAGCGGTCCCGGACTGGAGCCCTACGAGCAGTACTTC
TRBJ1-5,-,TRBV19,-,CAWSKWGNQPQHF,TGTGCCTGGAGTAAATGGGGCAATCAGCCCCAGCATTTT
TRBJ2-3,-,TRBV7-6,many,CASSSTEGHTDTQYF,TGTGCCAGCAGCTCGACAGAGGGGCACACAGATACGCAGTATTTT
TRBJ2-5,-,TRBV25-1,-,CASSPPGPAETQYF,TGTGCCAGCTCACCTCCGGGACCTGCGGAGACCCAGTACTTC
TRBJ1-4,-,TRBV28,few,CASKDEKLFF,TGTGCCAGCAAGGATGAAAAACTGTTTTTT